This TCR beta chain was identified in a study of control samples from healthy donors and cancer patients. Germline CDR1 SGHNT, CDR2 YENEEA. This CDR3 comprises 17 residues. V shed 5 bases and J 4 bases; nucleotides not matched to a gene: 14. This clone was detected only once. TCRdb's copy holds only in-frame clones and misses some; the assay was immunoSEQ multiplex PCR. The top ten hold around 9% of the sample, which has 120,000 or so clones, roughly 87% seen once. The sequence derives from a man aged 35-49 years in good health. The chain carries TRBV11-3 and TRBJ2-5; 9 positions match TRBD1. What was sequenced was blood. Here the CDR3 reads CASSHGTGRVIGETQYF. DNA for the CDR3: TGTGCCAGCAGCCACGGGACAGGGAGAGTGATCGGAGAGACCCAGTACTTC.